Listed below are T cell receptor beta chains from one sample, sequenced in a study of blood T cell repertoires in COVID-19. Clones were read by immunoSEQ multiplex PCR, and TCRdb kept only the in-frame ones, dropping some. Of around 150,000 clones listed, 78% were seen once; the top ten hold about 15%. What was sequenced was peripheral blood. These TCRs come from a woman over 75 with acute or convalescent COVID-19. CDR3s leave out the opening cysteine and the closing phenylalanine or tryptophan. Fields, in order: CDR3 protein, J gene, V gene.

CDR3aa: ASSLVSEQY
j_gene: TRBJ2-7
v_gene: TRBV7-9

CDR3aa: ASSLGGILQGKNTEAF
j_gene: TRBJ1-1
v_gene: TRBV11-3

CDR3aa: ASSSMSNPSTDTQY
j_gene: TRBJ2-3
v_gene: TRBV5-4

CDR3aa: ASSGTTLTEAF
j_gene: TRBJ1-1
v_gene: TRBV18

CDR3aa: ASSRTGENQPQH
j_gene: TRBJ1-5
v_gene: TRBV7-9

CDR3aa: ASSFVGGEGETQY
j_gene: TRBJ2-5
v_gene: TRBV5-6

CDR3aa: ASRYSYSNQPQH
j_gene: TRBJ1-5
v_gene: TRBV28

CDR3aa: AAGGRNTEAF
j_gene: TRBJ1-1
v_gene: TRBV6-5

CDR3aa: ASTTGTENTEAF
j_gene: TRBJ1-1
v_gene: TRBV5-1

CDR3aa: AWSVSGEQY
j_gene: TRBJ2-7
v_gene: TRBV30

CDR3aa: ASSLRLTGGNRSPLH
j_gene: TRBJ1-6
v_gene: TRBV27

CDR3aa: ASRAGQTYEQY
j_gene: TRBJ2-7
v_gene: TRBV6-5

CDR3aa: ASKTGDTGELF
j_gene: TRBJ2-2
v_gene: TRBV5-1

CDR3aa: ASSGQSGSYEQY
j_gene: TRBJ2-7
v_gene: TRBV9

CDR3aa: ASSVQGHYNEQF
j_gene: TRBJ2-1
v_gene: TRBV2

CDR3aa: ASSKETGDSGANVLT
j_gene: TRBJ2-6
v_gene: TRBV21-1

CDR3aa: ASSLAVFSEAF
j_gene: TRBJ1-1
v_gene: TRBV5-1

CDR3aa: ASSSLPSESNV
j_gene: TRBJ2-3
v_gene: TRBV9

CDR3aa: ASSQDGQGVTGELF
j_gene: TRBJ2-2
v_gene: TRBV4-1

CDR3aa: ASRPQGVWGYT
j_gene: TRBJ1-2
v_gene: TRBV13

CDR3aa: ASRGTGLSGELF
j_gene: TRBJ2-2
v_gene: TRBV6-5

CDR3aa: ASSRSDRDRY
j_gene: TRBJ1-5
v_gene: TRBV6-5

CDR3aa: ASSPGTSGGKVVDEQF
j_gene: TRBJ2-1
v_gene: TRBV5-1

CDR3aa: ASSLRTVYSNQPQH
j_gene: TRBJ1-5
v_gene: TRBV28

CDR3aa: ASALAGAEGYEQY
j_gene: TRBJ2-7
v_gene: TRBV6-5

CDR3aa: SVEDQGTGSYIQY
j_gene: TRBJ2-4
v_gene: TRBV29-1

CDR3aa: AWSARGEQY
j_gene: TRBJ2-7
v_gene: TRBV30

CDR3aa: ASSQGLAGQNTGELF
j_gene: TRBJ2-2
v_gene: TRBV11-2

CDR3aa: ASSYNQWYGSGANVLT
j_gene: TRBJ2-6
v_gene: TRBV7-9

CDR3aa: ASSRDRAGTGELF
j_gene: TRBJ2-2
v_gene: TRBV7-9

CDR3aa: ASRKQLADTGELF
j_gene: TRBJ2-2
v_gene: TRBV5-1

CDR3aa: ASSVGLAGEETQY
j_gene: TRBJ2-5
v_gene: TRBV9

CDR3aa: ASSNPAGNTGELF
j_gene: TRBJ2-2
v_gene: TRBV19

CDR3aa: ASSLVFMLETQY
j_gene: TRBJ2-5
v_gene: TRBV5-1

CDR3aa: ASSDYPYNEQF
j_gene: TRBJ2-1
v_gene: TRBV10-1

CDR3aa: ASSLGLAGGTDTQY
j_gene: TRBJ2-3
v_gene: TRBV7-2

CDR3aa: ASSNRATDTQY
j_gene: TRBJ2-3
v_gene: TRBV27

CDR3aa: ASSSRLGLTDTQY
j_gene: TRBJ2-3
v_gene: TRBV6-6

CDR3aa: ASTRTLRGETQY
j_gene: TRBJ2-5
v_gene: TRBV5-1

CDR3aa: ASSPAGAGTYEQY
j_gene: TRBJ2-7
v_gene: TRBV18

CDR3aa: ASSLTGEGYNEQF
j_gene: TRBJ2-1
v_gene: TRBV27

CDR3aa: ASTWRGATGELF
j_gene: TRBJ2-2
v_gene: TRBV2

CDR3aa: ASSADYYNEQF
j_gene: TRBJ2-1
v_gene: TRBV5-1

CDR3aa: ASTDRSSYEQY
j_gene: TRBJ2-7
v_gene: TRBV19

CDR3aa: ASSKGQGVETQY
j_gene: TRBJ2-5
v_gene: TRBV2

CDR3aa: ASSRGTSPDNEQF
j_gene: TRBJ2-1
v_gene: TRBV7-3

CDR3aa: ASSMTSGSGIQY
j_gene: TRBJ2-4
v_gene: TRBV5-1

CDR3aa: ASSRGATNEKLF
j_gene: TRBJ1-4
v_gene: TRBV6-5

CDR3aa: ASSAQGKGDYEQY
j_gene: TRBJ2-7
v_gene: TRBV9